This TCR beta chain was sequenced for a study of cytomegalovirus exposure and HLA in healthy donors. Whole-study results and caveats: First-cohort TCR clusters were later found to tend to co-occur in the 90 to 150 validation repertoires. In vitro assays verified that a few CMV-associated chains recognized CMV antigens specifically.

The donors were part of the validation cohort of 120 subjects. That cohort was separate from the first cohort, which comprised fewer than 800 subjects. A word on this clone: What it binds is unknown.

Here immunoSEQ multiplex PCR was the method, and the copy in TCRdb shows in-frame clones only, minus some. The table has 250,000 to 350,000 clones, 86% seen once. The V and J ends lost 1 base and 8 bases, in that order; junction bases with no gene match: 3. Germline CDR1 is SGDLS and CDR2 is YYNGEE. The CDR3 has 14 amino acids. The sequencing sample was made of PBMCs. The chain uses TRBV9 and TRBJ2-1; 10 positions agree with TRBD2. The TCR sequence derives from a woman between 18 and 30 years old in good health and CMV-seronegative. The CDR3 loop reads CASSVFLAGDEQFF. CDR3 bases: TGTGCCAGCAGCGTATTTCTAGCGGGGGATGAGCAGTTCTTC. The full variable domain, rest sourced from reference TRBV9 and TRBJ2-1, is DSGVTQTPKHLITATGQRVTLRCSPRSGDLSVYWYQQSLDQGLQFLIQYYNGEERAKGNILERFSAQQFPDLHSELNLSSLELGDSALYFCASSVFLAGDEQFFGPGTRLTVL.